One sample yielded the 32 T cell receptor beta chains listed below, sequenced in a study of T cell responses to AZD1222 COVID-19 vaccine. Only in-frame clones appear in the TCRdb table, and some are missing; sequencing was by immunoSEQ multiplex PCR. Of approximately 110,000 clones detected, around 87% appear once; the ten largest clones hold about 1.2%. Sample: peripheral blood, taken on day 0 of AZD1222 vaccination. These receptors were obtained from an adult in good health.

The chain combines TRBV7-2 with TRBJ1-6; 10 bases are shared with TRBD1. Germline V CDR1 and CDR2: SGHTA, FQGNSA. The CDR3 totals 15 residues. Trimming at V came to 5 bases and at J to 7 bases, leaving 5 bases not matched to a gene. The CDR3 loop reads CASSPRTGGNSPLHF. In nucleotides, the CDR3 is TGTGCCAGCAGCCCTCGGACAGGGGGGAATTCACCCCTCCACTTT.

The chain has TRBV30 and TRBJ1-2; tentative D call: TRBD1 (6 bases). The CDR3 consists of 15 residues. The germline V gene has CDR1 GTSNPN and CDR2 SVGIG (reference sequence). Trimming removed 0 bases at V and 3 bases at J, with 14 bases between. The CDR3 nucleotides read TGTGCCTGGAGTGTACGGTCCAGGGGACACTATGGCTACACCTTC. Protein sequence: CAWSVRSRGHYGYTF.

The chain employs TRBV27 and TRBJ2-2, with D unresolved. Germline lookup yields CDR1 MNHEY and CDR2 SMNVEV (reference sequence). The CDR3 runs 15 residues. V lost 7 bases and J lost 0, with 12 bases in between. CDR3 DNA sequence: TGTGCCAGCATGGCCCAGGTCTCGAACACCGGGGAGCTGTTTTTT. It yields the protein CASMAQVSNTGELFF.

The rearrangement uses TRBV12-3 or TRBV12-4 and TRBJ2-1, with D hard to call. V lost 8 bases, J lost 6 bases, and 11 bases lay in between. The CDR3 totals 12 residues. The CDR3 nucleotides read TGTGCCAGCCATATATCCCCCAATGAGCAGTTCTTC. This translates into CASHISPNEQFF.

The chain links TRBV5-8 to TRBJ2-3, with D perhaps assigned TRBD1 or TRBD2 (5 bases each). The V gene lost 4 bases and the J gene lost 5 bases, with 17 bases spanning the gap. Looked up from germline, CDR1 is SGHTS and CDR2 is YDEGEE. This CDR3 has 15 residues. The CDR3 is CASSPRQLGVDTQYF. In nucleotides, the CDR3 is TGTGCCAGCAGCCCACGGCAGTTGGGGGTAGATACGCAGTATTTT. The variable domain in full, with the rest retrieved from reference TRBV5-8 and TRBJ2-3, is EAGVTQSPTHLIKTRGQQATLRCSPISGHTSVYWYQQALGLGLQFLLWYDEGEERNRGNFPPRFSGRQFPNYSSELNVNALELEDSALYLCASSPRQLGVDTQYFGPGTRLTVL.

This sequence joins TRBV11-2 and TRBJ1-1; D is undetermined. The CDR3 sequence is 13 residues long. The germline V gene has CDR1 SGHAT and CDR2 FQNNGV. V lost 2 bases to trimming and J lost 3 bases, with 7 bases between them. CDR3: CASSLYGDTEAFF. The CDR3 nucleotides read TGTGCCAGCAGCTTATATGGGGACACTGAAGCTTTCTTT. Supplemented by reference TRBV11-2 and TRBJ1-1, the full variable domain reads EAGVAQSPRYKIIEKRQSVAFWCNPISGHATLYWYQQILGQGPKLLIQFQNNGVVDDSQLPKDRFSAERLKGVDSTLKIQPAKLEDSAVYLCASSLYGDTEAFFGQGTRLTVV.

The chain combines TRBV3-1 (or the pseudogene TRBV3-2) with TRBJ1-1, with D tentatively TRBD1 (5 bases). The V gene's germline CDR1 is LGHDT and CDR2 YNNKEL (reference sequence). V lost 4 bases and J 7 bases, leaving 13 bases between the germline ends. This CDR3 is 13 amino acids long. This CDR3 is CASSRRGVNEAFF. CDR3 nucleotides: TGTGCCAGCAGCCGTAGAGGGGTAAATGAAGCTTTCTTT.

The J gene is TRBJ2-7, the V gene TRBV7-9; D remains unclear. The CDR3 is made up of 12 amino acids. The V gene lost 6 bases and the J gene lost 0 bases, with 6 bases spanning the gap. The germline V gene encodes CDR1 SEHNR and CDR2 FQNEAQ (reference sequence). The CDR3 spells CASRGTSYEQYF. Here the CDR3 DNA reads TGTGCCAGCAGGGGAACCTCCTACGAGCAGTACTTC.

CDR3 in amino acids: CASSLPPGRKSGYTF. In DNA form, the CDR3 reads TGTGCCAGCAGCCTCCCCCCTGGCAGGAAGAGCGGCTACACCTTC. The genes are TRBV7-9 and TRBJ1-2; no clear D gene. Trimming cost V 5 bases and J 8 bases, with 21 bases left between them. The CDR3 totals 15 residues. Germline CDR1 SEHNR, CDR2 FQNEAQ (reference sequence).

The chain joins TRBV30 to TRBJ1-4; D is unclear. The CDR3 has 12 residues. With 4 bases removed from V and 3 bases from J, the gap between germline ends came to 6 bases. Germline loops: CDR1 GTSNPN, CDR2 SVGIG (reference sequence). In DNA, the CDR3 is TGTGCCTGGAACGGAGCTAATGAAAAACTGTTTTTT. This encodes CAWNGANEKLFF.

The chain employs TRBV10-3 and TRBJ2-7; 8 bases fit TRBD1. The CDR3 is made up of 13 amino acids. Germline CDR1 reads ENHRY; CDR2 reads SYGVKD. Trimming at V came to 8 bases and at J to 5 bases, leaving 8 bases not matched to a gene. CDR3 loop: CAISRTGSHEQYF. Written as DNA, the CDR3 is TGTGCCATCTCGCGGACAGGGAGCCACGAGCAGTACTTC.

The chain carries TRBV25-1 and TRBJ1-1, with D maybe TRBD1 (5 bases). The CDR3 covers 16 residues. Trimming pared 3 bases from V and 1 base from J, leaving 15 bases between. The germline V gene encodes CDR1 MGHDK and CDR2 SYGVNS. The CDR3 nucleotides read TGTGCCAGCAGTGAGGGGACCACTAGGAAGAACACTGAAGCTTTCTTT. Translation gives CASSEGTTRKNTEAFF.

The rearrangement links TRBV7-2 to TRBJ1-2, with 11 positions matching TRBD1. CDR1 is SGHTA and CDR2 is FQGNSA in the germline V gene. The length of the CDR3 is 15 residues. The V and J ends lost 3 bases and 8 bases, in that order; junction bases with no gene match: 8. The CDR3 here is CASSLARDRGKGYTF. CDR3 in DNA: TGTGCCAGCAGCTTGGCCCGGGACAGGGGGAAAGGCTACACCTTC.

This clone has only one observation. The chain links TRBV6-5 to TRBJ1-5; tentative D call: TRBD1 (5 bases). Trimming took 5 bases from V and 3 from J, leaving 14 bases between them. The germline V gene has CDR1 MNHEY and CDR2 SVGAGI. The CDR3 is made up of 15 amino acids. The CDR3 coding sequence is TGTGCCAGCAGTCGTCGGGGCCGATTCAATCAGCCCCAGCATTTT. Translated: CASSRRGRFNQPQHF.

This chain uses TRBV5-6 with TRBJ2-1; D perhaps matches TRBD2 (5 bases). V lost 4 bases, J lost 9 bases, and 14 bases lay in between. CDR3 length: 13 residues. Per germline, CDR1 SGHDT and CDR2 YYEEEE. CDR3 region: CASSLGEIGEQFF. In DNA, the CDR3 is TGTGCCAGCAGCCTCGGGGAGATCGGTGAGCAGTTCTTC.

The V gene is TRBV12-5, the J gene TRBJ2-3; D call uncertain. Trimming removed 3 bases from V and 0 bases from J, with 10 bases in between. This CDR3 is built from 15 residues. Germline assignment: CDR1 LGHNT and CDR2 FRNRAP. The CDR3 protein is CASGLSGSSTDTQYF. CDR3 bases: TGTGCTAGTGGTTTATCAGGTTCTAGCACAGATACGCAGTATTTT.

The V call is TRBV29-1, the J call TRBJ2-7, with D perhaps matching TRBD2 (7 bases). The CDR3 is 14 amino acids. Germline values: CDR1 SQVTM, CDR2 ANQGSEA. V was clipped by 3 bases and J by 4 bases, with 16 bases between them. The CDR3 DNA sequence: TGCAGCGTTGAGGGCAGGGGAGGGGATTACGAGCAGTACTTC. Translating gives CSVEGRGGDYEQYF.

The CDR3: CASSASGDTDTQYF. The CDR3 DNA follows: TGTGCCAGCAGTGCCAGCGGGGATACAGATACGCAGTATTTT. The chain has TRBV6-4 and TRBJ2-3, with 7 bases aligning to TRBD2. Trimming took 4 bases from V and 3 from J; bases not matched to a gene: 4. CDR3 length: 14 residues. Per the germline V gene, CDR1 is MRHNA and CDR2 is SNTAGT.

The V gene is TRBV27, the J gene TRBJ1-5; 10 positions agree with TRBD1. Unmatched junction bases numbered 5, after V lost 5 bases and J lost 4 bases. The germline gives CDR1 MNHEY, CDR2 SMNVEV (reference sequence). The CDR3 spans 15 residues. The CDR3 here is CASSPGTGVNQPQHF. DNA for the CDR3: TGTGCCAGCAGTCCCGGGACAGGGGTGAATCAGCCCCAGCATTTT.

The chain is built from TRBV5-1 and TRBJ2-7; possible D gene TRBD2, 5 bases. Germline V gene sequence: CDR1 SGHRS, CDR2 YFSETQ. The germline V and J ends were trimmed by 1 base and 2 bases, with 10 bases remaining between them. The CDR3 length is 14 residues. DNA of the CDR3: TGCGCCAGCAGCTTGTTACGAGGGACCTACGAGCAGTACTTC. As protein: CASSLLRGTYEQYF.

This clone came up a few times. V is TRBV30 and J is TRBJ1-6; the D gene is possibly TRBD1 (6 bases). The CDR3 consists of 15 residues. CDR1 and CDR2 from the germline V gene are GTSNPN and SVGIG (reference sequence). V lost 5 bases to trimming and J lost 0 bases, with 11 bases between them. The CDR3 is CAWDGQPSYNSPLHF. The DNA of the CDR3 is TGTGCCTGGGACGGACAGCCCTCCTATAATTCACCCCTCCACTTT. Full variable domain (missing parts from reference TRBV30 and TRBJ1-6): SQTIHQWPATLVQPVGSPLSLECTVEGTSNPNLYWYRQAAGRGLQLLFYSVGIGQISSEVPQNLSASRPQDRQFILSSKKLLLSDSGFYLCAWDGQPSYNSPLHFGNGTRLTVT.

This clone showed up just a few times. The CDR3: CASSEADSGANVLTF. The CDR3, as DNA: TGTGCCAGCAGTGAAGCGGATTCTGGGGCCAACGTCCTGACTTTC. V is TRBV6-1 and J is TRBJ2-6, with D uncertain. Germline V gives CDR1 MNHNS, CDR2 SASEGT. The CDR3 totals 15 residues. Trimming stripped 0 bases from V and 1 base from J, with 4 bases between.

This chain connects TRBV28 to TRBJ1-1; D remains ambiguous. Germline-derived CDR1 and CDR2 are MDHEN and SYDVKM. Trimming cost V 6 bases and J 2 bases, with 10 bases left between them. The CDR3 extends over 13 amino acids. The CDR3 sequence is CASRKRPNTEAFF. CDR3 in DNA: TGTGCCAGCAGGAAAAGACCAAACACTGAAGCTTTCTTT.

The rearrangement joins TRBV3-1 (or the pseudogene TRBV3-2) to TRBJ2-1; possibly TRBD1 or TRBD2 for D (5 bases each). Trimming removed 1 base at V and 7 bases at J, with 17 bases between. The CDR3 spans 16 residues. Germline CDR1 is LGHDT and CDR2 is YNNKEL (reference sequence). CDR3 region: CASSQGVGTNRNEQFF. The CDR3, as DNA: TGTGCCAGCAGCCAAGGAGTCGGGACGAATAGAAATGAGCAGTTCTTC.

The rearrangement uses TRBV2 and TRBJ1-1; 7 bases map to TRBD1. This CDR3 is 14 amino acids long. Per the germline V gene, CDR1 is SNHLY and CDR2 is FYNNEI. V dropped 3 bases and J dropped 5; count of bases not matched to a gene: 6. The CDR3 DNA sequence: TGTGCCAGCAGTGACAGACAGGGAGTGACTGAAGCTTTCTTT. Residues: CASSDRQGVTEAFF.

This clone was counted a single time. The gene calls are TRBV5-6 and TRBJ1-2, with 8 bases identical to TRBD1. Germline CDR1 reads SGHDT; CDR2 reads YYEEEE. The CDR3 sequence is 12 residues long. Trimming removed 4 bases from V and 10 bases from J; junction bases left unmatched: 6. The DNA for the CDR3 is TGTGCCAGCAGCGGGGGACAGGACCTCTACACCTTC. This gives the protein CASSGGQDLYTF.

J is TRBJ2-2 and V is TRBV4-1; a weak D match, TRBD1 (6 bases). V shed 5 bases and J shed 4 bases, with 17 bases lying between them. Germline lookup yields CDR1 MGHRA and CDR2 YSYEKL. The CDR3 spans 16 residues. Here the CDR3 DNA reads TGCGCCAGCAGCGGGCACACAGGGATCCTCACCGGGGAGCTGTTTTTT. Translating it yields CASSGHTGILTGELFF.

CDR3 nucleotide sequence: TGCGCCAGCAGGCCCGGACAGGGGCAGGACACCATATATTTT. Translating it yields CASRPGQGQDTIYF. The V call is TRBV5-1, the J call TRBJ1-3, with TRBD1 identical over 9 bases. Germline CDR1 reads SGHRS; CDR2 reads YFSETQ. This CDR3 has 14 amino acids. The V and J ends lost 5 bases and 8 bases, in that order; junction bases with no gene match: 8.

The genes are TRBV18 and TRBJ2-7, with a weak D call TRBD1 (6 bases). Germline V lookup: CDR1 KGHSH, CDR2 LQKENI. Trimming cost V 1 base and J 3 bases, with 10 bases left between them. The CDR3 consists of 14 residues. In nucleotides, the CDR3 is TGTGCCAGCTCACCACTCGCAGGGGACTACGAGCAGTACTTC. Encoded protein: CASSPLAGDYEQYF.

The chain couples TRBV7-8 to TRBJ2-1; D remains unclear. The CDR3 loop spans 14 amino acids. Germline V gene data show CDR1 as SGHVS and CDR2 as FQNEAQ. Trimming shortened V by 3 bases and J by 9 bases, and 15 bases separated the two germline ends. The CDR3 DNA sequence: TGTGCCAGCAGCTTGGTTCCCGTCGGGTCTGAGCAGTTCTTC. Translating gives CASSLVPVGSEQFF.

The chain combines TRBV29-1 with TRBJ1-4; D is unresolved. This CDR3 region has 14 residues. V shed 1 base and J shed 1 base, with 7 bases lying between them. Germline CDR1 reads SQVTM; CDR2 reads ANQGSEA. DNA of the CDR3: TGCAGCGTTGAAGGGTTGGGAACTAATGAAAAACTGTTTTTT. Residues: CSVEGLGTNEKLFF.

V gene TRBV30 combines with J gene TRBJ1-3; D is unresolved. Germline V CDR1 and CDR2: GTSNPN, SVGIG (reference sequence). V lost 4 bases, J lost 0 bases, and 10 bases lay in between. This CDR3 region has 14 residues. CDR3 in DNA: TGTGCCTGGATGCAGCCACTCTCTGGAAACACCATATATTTT. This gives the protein CAWMQPLSGNTIYF.